This is a list of T cell receptor beta chains from one sample in a study of beta chain features in type 1 diabetes. Generated by immunoSEQ multiplex PCR, the TCRdb table keeps only in-frame clones and is missing some. The sample shows hundreds of thousands of clones, approximately 31% of them seen only once. The specimen sequenced was naive CD4+ T cells from blood. These receptors came from a man aged 18-30 years in good health. The CDR3 runs from the conserved cysteine through the conserved F or W. The order of the fields is D gene, V gene, J gene, clone size, CDR3 DNA, CDR3 protein. D genes are given only for firm matches. Rows may omit the clone size; those that give it use once, few, many or a size class.

TRBD1,TRBV7-9,TRBJ2-7,.,TGTGCCAGCAGCGGAGACCGGGACAGAACCTCCTACGAGCAGTACTTC,CASSGDRDRTSYEQYF
.,TRBV28,TRBJ2-1,.,TGTGCCAGCAGTGCCGCAGGGACCTACAATGAGCAGTTCTTC,CASSAAGTYNEQFF
.,TRBV4-3,TRBJ2-3,.,TGCGCCAGCAGCCAACGGCAGGCCCCTAGCACAGATACGCAGTATTTT,CASSQRQAPSTDTQYF
.,TRBV5-6,TRBJ2-3,.,TGTGCCAGCAGCGGCCAATCTCCCGGGAGCACAGATACGCAGTATTTT,CASSGQSPGSTDTQYF
.,TRBV7-2,TRBJ2-5,.,TGTGCCAGCAGCTATAGGGGGGAGACCCAGTACTTC,CASSYRGETQYF
TRBD2,TRBV28,TRBJ2-1,.,TGTGCCAGCATCGGGGGGTGGCTAGCGGGAAATGAGCAGTTCTTC,CASIGGWLAGNEQFF
.,TRBV7-9,TRBJ2-1,.,TGTGCCAGCCAACTAGGGGCAGGGAATGAGCAGTTCTTC,CASQLGAGNEQFF
TRBD1,TRBV19,TRBJ2-1,.,TGTGCCAGTAGTTCGTCCGGGACAGGGGTTACAGATGAGCAGTTCTTC,CASSSSGTGVTDEQFF
.,TRBV29-1,TRBJ2-5,once,TGCAGCGGTGAGCAGGGCCGAGGGGAGACCCAGTACTTC,CSGEQGRGETQYF
TRBD1,TRBV4-1,TRBJ1-1,few,TGCGCCAGCAGCGCTCGGGACAGGTCGACTATGAACACTGAAGCTTTCTTT,CASSARDRSTMNTEAFF
TRBD2,TRBV7-2,TRBJ2-3,.,TGTGCCAGCAGCTTTGTGGCGGGAGGTTACACAGATACGCAGTATTTT,CASSFVAGGYTDTQYF
.,TRBV30,TRBJ2-3,few,TGTGCCTGGAGCTTCGGGCAGTTCACAGATACGCAGTATTTT,CAWSFGQFTDTQYF
.,TRBV27,TRBJ2-3,few,TGTGCCAGCAGTTTATGGGGCACAGATACGCAGTATTTT,CASSLWGTDTQYF
.,TRBV30,TRBJ2-7,.,TGTGCCTGGAGTGTAACCCGGACCTCCCGACGAACCTACGAGCAGTACTTC,CAWSVTRTSRRTYEQYF
TRBD1,TRBV9,TRBJ1-4,.,TGTGCCAGCAGCGTAGACGGGACAGGGAATGAAAAACTGTTTTTT,CASSVDGTGNEKLFF
.,TRBV9,TRBJ1-1,few,TGTGCCAGCAGCGTAGTAGGAGCGAACACTGAAGCTTTCTTT,CASSVVGANTEAFF
.,TRBV2,TRBJ2-5,.,TGTGCCAGCAGGACCCGTCCCCGGCTGGAGGAGACCCAGTACTTC,CASRTRPRLEETQYF
.,TRBV7-2,TRBJ2-1,few,TGTGCCAGCAGCCCCAGGGGCTACAATGAGCAGTTCTTC,CASSPRGYNEQFF
TRBD1,TRBV9,TRBJ2-5,once,TGTGCCAGCAGCGTGACAGGGAAAGGGGAGACCCAGTACTTC,CASSVTGKGETQYF
.,TRBV30,TRBJ2-1,few,TGTGCCTGGAGTGCCTTGGGTGAGCAGTTCTTC,CAWSALGEQFF
.,TRBV23-1,TRBJ2-1,few,TGCGCCAGCAGGCTCGGGACTTCACAAACTTACAATGAGCAGTTCTTC,CASRLGTSQTYNEQFF
.,TRBV10-3,TRBJ1-1,few,TGTGCCATCCGGCGGGGAGACACTGAAGCTTTCTTT,CAIRRGDTEAFF
.,TRBV2,TRBJ2-2,.,TGTGCCAGCAGTTCGTATACCGGGGAGCTGTTTTTT,CASSSYTGELFF
.,TRBV30,TRBJ1-3,.,TGTGCCTGGAGTCAGGACCTGAGCTCTGGAAACACCATATATTTT,CAWSQDLSSGNTIYF
.,TRBV9,TRBJ2-7,few,TGTGCCAGCAGTCCCGGACCGGGCTACGAGCAGTACTTC,CASSPGPGYEQYF
.,TRBV7-9,TRBJ2-6,.,TGTGCCAGTGAGGACAGTTCCTCAGCGGCAGGGGCCAACGTCCTGACTTTC,CASEDSSSAAGANVLTF
TRBD1,TRBV7-9,TRBJ2-1,.,TGTGCCAGCAGCCTACGACAGGGGAATGAGCAGTTCTTC,CASSLRQGNEQFF
TRBD2,TRBV5-4,TRBJ2-1,.,TGTGCCAGCAGCCCCCCTAGCGGGAGGTACAATGAGCAGTTCTTC,CASSPPSGRYNEQFF
TRBD1,TRBV4-1,TRBJ2-7,few,TGCGCCAGCAGCCCCCTGGGACAGGGTTTTTCCGAGCAGTACTTC,CASSPLGQGFSEQYF
.,TRBV7-9,TRBJ2-3,.,TGTGCCAGCAGCTTAGCCGCATCAGATACGCAGTATTTT,CASSLAASDTQYF
TRBD2,TRBV7-9,TRBJ2-1,few,TGTGCCAGCAGCCCCAAAGTAGCGGGAGCCAATGAGCAGTTCTTC,CASSPKVAGANEQFF
TRBD1,TRBV7-9,TRBJ2-1,.,TGTGCCAGCAGCCTCGGGACAGCAAAGTTCTTC,CASSLGTAKFF
TRBD1,TRBV9,TRBJ2-7,.,TGTGCCAGCAGTATCTCTCCGGGACAGATCTACGAGCAGTACTTC,CASSISPGQIYEQYF
.,TRBV7-2,TRBJ1-2,few,TGTGCCAGCAGGGCCGACAATAACTATGGCTACACCTTC,CASRADNNYGYTF
.,TRBV9,TRBJ2-1,.,TGTGCCAGCAGCGTACTGGCACGGGGCTCCTACAATGAGCAGTTCTTC,CASSVLARGSYNEQFF
TRBD2,TRBV7-9,TRBJ2-1,.,TGTGCCAGCAGCTCCAGCAACGCTCCCGGGACTAGCCCGTTCTTC,CASSSSNAPGTSPFF
TRBD2,TRBV7-2,TRBJ2-1,few,TGTGCCAGCCTTGGCGGGAGTAGGGACAATGAGCAGTTCTTC,CASLGGSRDNEQFF
TRBD2,TRBV5-1,TRBJ2-1,.,TGCGCCAGCAGCTTCGGACTAGCGGGTTCCTACAATGAGCAGTTCTTC,CASSFGLAGSYNEQFF
.,TRBV6-1,TRBJ2-5,.,TGTGCCAGCAGTGAAGAGACCTTGATTCAAGAGACCCAGTACTTC,CASSEETLIQETQYF
.,TRBV25-1,TRBJ2-3,.,TGTGCCAGCAGTGACCCTGCGGGGACAGATACGCAGTATTTT,CASSDPAGTDTQYF
TRBD1,TRBV30,TRBJ2-7,.,TGTGCCTGGTCCCGGGACAGAGGGGTTTACGAGCAGTACTTC,CAWSRDRGVYEQYF
TRBD2,TRBV12-5,TRBJ2-6,.,TGTGCTAGTGCCCTGACTAGCGCGAGCTCCGTCCTGACTTTC,CASALTSASSVLTF
.,TRBV6-5,TRBJ2-1,.,TGTGCCAGCAGTCGCGGCGGTAGGGCGGGTAATGAGCAGTTCTTC,CASSRGGRAGNEQFF
.,TRBV29-1,TRBJ2-2,few,TGCAGCGCGGTAAAGGACAGCGGCCCCGGGGAGCTGTTTTTT,CSAVKDSGPGELFF
.,TRBV30,TRBJ2-3,.,TGTGCCTGGAGTGTACCCGGGTACACAGATACGCAGTATTTT,CAWSVPGYTDTQYF
TRBD2,TRBV7-9,TRBJ2-3,.,TGTGCCAGCAGCGTAGCGGGAGGGAGCACAGATACGCAGTATTTT,CASSVAGGSTDTQYF
.,TRBV7-3,TRBJ1-2,.,TGTGCCAGCAGCTTTGGACCTAACTATGGCTACACCTTC,CASSFGPNYGYTF
.,TRBV6-6,TRBJ2-3,.,TGTGCCAGCAGTTTAATCAGGGACGCATCCCCATTTTTT,CASSLIRDASPFF
.,TRBV9,TRBJ1-2,few,TGTGCCAGCAGCGTACTTAGCTGGCAGCCAGGTCCCTATGGCTACACCTTC,CASSVLSWQPGPYGYTF
.,TRBV7-8,TRBJ2-3,.,TGTGCCAGCAGCTTAGTGCCTAGCACAGATACGCAGTATTTT,CASSLVPSTDTQYF
.,TRBV7-2,TRBJ2-7,.,TGTGCCAGCAGCTTAGAACGGGGAACCTACGAGCAGTACTTC,CASSLERGTYEQYF
.,TRBV7-9,TRBJ2-7,.,TGTGCCAGCCTCGAGACCCAGGGGACCTCCTACGAGCGGTACTTC,CASLETQGTSYERYF
TRBD1,TRBV25-1,TRBJ2-1,.,TGTGCCAGCAGTGGATTCCGGGACAGCAATGAGCAGTTCTTC,CASSGFRDSNEQFF
.,TRBV30,TRBJ2-3,.,TGTGCCTGGAGTTGGGGCCGTGGCACAGATACGCAGTATTTT,CAWSWGRGTDTQYF
.,TRBV29-1,TRBJ2-4,once,TGCAGCGGTGACCCGGGACGGGGAAACATTCAGTACTTC,CSGDPGRGNIQYF
.,TRBV29-1,TRBJ2-1,.,TGCAGCTCTCTACAGGGATCATACAATGAGCAGTTCTTC,CSSLQGSYNEQFF
.,TRBV5-1,TRBJ2-7,.,TGCGCCAGCAGCTTGGATGTCGGAGTAACCCGGGGGTACTTC,CASSLDVGVTRGYF
.,TRBV7-8,TRBJ2-3,.,TGTGCCAGCAGCCGGGACCCCAGGGGGGGTACGCAGTATTTT,CASSRDPRGGTQYF
.,TRBV11-1,TRBJ2-1,few,TGTGCCAGCAGCTTTCGACAGGGGAGGGACAATGAGCAGTTCTTC,CASSFRQGRDNEQFF
TRBD1,TRBV2,TRBJ2-5,few,TGTGCCAGCAGTGTGGACAGGGGGGGGGAGACCCAGTACTTC,CASSVDRGGETQYF